The 2 T cell receptor beta chains below were found in one sample sequenced in a study of blood T cell repertoires in COVID-19. Profiled with immunoSEQ multiplex PCR; TCRdb holds only in-frame clones, not every one. Of fewer than 150,000 clones in the sample, more than 75% were seen once. The sequencing input was peripheral blood. Receptors originate from a man in his forties with acute or convalescent COVID-19.

This sequence joins TRBV4-3 and TRBJ2-4; 12 nucleotides line up with TRBD1. Germline V gene sequence: CDR1 LGHNA, CDR2 YSLEER. The ends lost 5 bases at V and 8 bases at J; junction bases unmatched: 10. The CDR3 runs 16 residues. The CDR3 nucleotides are TGCGCCAGCAGCGTCGCCGGGACAGGGGGCGTCGACATTCAGTACTTC. Its translation is CASSVAGTGGVDIQYF.

The chain joins TRBV11-1 to TRBJ1-2; D unclear. The CDR3 consists of 14 residues. Deletions cut 1 base from V and 1 base from J, with 7 bases between. Germline V CDR1 and CDR2: SGHAT, FQDESV (reference sequence). The CDR3 protein is CASSLGGSNYGYTF. For the CDR3, the DNA is TGTGCCAGCAGCTTAGGAGGTAGTAACTATGGCTACACCTTC. Based on the CDR3 plus reference TRBV11-1 and TRBJ1-2, the full variable domain is EAEVAQSPRYKITEKSQAVAFWCDPISGHATLYWYRQILGQGPELLVQFQDESVVDDSQLPKDRFSAERLKGVDSTLKIQPAELGDSAMYLCASSLGGSNYGYTFGSGTRLTVV.